This T cell receptor beta chain is from a study of technical replicates of blood from four donors. V gave up 5 bases and J gave up 3 bases, with 11 bases separating them. The V gene's germline CDR1 is SGHRS and CDR2 YFSETQ. The CDR3 consists of 14 residues. Sequencing used immunoSEQ multiplex PCR; TCRdb keeps in-frame clones, though not all of them. In the table there are fewer than 60,000 clones, roughly nine tenths of which are singletons. The rearrangement links TRBV5-1 to TRBJ2-2, with D maybe TRBD1 (6 bases). The clonotype was recovered from a human donor in good health. Some clones in this sample may be carry-over from other donors' samples. The sequencing sample was made of PBMCs. This CDR3 is CASRADSYTGELFF. The CDR3 coding sequence is TGCGCCAGCAGAGCGGACAGTTACACCGGGGAGCTGTTTTTT.